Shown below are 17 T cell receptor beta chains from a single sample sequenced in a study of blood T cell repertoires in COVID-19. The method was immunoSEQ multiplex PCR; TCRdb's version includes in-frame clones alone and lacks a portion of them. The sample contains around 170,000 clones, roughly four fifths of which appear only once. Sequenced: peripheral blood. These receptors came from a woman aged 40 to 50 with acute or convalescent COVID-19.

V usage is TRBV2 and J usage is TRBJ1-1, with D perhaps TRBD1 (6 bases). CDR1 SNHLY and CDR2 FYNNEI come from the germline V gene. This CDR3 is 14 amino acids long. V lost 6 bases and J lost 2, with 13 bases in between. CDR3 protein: CASSHPGHNTEAFF. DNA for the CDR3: TGTGCCAGCAGCCACCCGGGACACAACACTGAAGCTTTCTTT.

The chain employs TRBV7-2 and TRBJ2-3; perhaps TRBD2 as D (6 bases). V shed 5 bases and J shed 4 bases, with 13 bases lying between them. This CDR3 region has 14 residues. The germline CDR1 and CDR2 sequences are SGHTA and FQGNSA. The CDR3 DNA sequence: TGTGCCAGCAGCATCACGGGCGGGGCAGATACGCAGTATTTT. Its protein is CASSITGGADTQYF.

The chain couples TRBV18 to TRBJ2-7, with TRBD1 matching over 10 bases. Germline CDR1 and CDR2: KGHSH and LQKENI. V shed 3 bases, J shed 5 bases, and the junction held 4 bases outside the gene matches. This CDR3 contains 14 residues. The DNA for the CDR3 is TGTGCCAGCTCACCCCAGACAGGGGGCCACGAGCAGTACTTC. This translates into CASSPQTGGHEQYF.

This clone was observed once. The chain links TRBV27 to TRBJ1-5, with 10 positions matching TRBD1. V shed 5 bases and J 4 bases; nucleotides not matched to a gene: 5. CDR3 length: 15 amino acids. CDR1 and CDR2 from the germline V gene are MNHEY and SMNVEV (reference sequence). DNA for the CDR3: TGTGCCAGCAGTGCTAGGGACAGGGGTAATCAGCCCCAGCATTTT. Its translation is CASSARDRGNQPQHF.

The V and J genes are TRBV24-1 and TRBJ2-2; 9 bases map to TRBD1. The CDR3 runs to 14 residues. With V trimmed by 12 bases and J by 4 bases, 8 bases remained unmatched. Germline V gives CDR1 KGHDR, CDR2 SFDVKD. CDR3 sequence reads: CAAEQGAGTGELFF. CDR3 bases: TGTGCCGCCGAACAGGGGGCGGGCACCGGGGAGCTGTTTTTT.

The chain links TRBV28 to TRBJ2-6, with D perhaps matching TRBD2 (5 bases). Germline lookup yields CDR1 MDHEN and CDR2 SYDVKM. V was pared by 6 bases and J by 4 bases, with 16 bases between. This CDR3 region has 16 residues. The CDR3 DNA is TGTGCCAGCAGCCCACCCGGGGATCCAGGGGCCAACGTCCTGACTTTC. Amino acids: CASSPPGDPGANVLTF.

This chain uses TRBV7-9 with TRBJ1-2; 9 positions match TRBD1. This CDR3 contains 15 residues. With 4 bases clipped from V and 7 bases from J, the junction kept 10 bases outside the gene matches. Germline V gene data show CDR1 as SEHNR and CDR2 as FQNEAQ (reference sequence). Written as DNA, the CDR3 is TGTGCCAGCAGCTCAAAGGACAGGGGCGCGGGTGGCTACACCTTC. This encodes CASSSKDRGAGGYTF.

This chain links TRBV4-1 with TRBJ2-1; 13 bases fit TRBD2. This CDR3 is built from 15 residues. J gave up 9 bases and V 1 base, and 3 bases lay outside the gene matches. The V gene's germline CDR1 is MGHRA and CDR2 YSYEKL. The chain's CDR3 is CASSQVTSGGSEQFF. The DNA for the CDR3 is TGCGCCAGCAGCCAAGTGACTAGCGGGGGGAGTGAGCAGTTCTTC.

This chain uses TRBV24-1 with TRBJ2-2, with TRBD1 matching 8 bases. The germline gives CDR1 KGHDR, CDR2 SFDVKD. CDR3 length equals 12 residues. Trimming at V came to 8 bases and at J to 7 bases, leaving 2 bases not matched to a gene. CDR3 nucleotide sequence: TGTGCCACCACAGGGGGCTTCGGGGAGCTGTTTTTT. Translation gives CATTGGFGELFF.

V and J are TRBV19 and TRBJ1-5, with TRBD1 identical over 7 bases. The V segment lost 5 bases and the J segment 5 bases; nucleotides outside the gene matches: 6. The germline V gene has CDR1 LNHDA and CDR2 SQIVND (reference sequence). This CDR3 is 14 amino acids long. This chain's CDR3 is CASSVRDSYQPQHF. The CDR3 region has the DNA TGTGCCAGTAGTGTCCGGGACAGTTATCAGCCCCAGCATTTT. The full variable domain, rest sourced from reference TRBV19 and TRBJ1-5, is DGGITQSPKYLFRKEGQNVTLSCEQNLNHDAMYWYRQDPGQGLRLIYYSQIVNDFQKGDIAEGYSVSREKKESFPLTVTSAQKNPTAFYLCASSVRDSYQPQHFGDGTRLSIL.

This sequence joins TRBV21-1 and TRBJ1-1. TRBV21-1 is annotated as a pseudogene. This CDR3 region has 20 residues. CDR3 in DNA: TGTGCCAGCAGCAAAGGGAATGGGGGGAGGGGGATTGGTGCTAACACTGAAGCTTTCTTT. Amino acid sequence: CASSKGNGGRGIGANTEAFF.

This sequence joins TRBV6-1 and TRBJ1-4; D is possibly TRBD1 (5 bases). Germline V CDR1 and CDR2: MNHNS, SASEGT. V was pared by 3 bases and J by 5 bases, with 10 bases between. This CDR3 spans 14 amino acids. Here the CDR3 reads CASSESRGNEKLFF. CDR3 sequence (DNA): TGTGCCAGCAGTGAGTCCCGGGGGAATGAAAAACTGTTTTTT.

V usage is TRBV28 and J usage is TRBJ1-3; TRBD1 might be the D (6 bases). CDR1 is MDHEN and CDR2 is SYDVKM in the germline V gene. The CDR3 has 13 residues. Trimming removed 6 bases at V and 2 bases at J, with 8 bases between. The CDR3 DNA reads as TGTGCCAGCAGCAGGACAGCTGGAAACACCATATATTTT. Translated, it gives CASSRTAGNTIYF.

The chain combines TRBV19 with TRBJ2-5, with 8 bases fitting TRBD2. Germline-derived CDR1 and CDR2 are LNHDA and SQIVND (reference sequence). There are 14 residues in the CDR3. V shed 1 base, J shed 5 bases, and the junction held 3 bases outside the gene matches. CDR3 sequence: CASSIAGGQETQYF. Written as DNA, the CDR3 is TGTGCCAGTAGTATAGCGGGGGGGCAGGAGACCCAGTACTTC.

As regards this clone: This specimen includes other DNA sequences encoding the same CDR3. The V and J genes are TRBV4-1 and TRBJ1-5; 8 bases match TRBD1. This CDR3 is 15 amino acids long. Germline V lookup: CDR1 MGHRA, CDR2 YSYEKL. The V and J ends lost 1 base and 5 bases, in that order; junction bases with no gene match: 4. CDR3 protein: CASSQGGQGDQPQHF. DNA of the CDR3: TGCGCCAGCAGCCAAGGCGGACAGGGCGATCAGCCCCAGCATTTT.

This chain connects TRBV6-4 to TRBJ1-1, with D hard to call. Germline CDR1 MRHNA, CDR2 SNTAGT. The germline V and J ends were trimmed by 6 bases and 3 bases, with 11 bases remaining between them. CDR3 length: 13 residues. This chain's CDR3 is CASSVQSDTEAFF. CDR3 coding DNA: TGTGCCAGCAGCGTACAGTCGGACACTGAAGCTTTCTTT.

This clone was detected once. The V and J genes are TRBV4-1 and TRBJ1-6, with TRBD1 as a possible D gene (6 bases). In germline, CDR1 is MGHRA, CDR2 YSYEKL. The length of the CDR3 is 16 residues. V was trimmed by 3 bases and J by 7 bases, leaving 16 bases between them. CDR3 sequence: CASSQGLTGPNSPLHF. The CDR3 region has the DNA TGCGCCAGCAGCCAGGGGTTGACAGGACCAAATTCACCCCTCCACTTT.